These T cell receptor beta chains were read from a single sample in a study of T cells in Graves' hyperthyroidism and ophthalmopathy. MiXCR was run by TCRdb on the multiplex PCR reads, yielding one entry per CDR3 protein. The data show some 560,000 distinct CDR3 sequences, 14% seen once. The material sequenced was blood. These receptors came from a woman aged 40 to 49 with Graves' hyperthyroidism. Each CDR3 is given with its conserved first and last residue. Fields, in order: D gene, V gene, J gene, clone size, CDR3 DNA, CDR3 protein. A D gene is named only where the DNA matches it firmly. The size entry is marked missing in some rows and otherwise reads once, few, many or a size class.

D gene: NA
V gene: TRBV12-3/TRBV12-4
J gene: TRBJ2-1
clone size: NA
CDR3 DNA: TGTGCCAGCAGTCGCTGGACTCCTAGCTCCTACAATGAGCAGTTCTTC
CDR3 protein: CASSRWTPSSYNEQFF

D gene: TRBD1
V gene: TRBV7-9
J gene: TRBJ2-3
clone size: many
CDR3 DNA: TGTGCCAGCAGCTACGGGACAGGCACAGATACGCAGTATTTT
CDR3 protein: CASSYGTGTDTQYF

D gene: TRBD1
V gene: TRBV18
J gene: TRBJ1-3
clone size: many
CDR3 DNA: TGTGCCAGCTCACCAGGACAGGGGAGGAACACCATATATTTT
CDR3 protein: CASSPGQGRNTIYF

D gene: TRBD2
V gene: TRBV9
J gene: TRBJ2-5
clone size: many
CDR3 DNA: TGTGCCAGCAGCGGGATAGCGGGAGCCGAAGAGACCCAGTACTTC
CDR3 protein: CASSGIAGAEETQYF

D gene: TRBD2
V gene: TRBV2
J gene: TRBJ2-5
clone size: many
CDR3 DNA: TGTGCCAGCAGCCGGGAGGGGACCCAAGAGACCCAGTACTTC
CDR3 protein: CASSREGTQETQYF

D gene: NA
V gene: TRBV2
J gene: TRBJ1-1
clone size: many
CDR3 DNA: TGTGCCAGCATTATTACAGAAGCTTTCTTT
CDR3 protein: CASIITEAFF

D gene: NA
V gene: TRBV12-3/TRBV12-4
J gene: TRBJ2-1
clone size: many
CDR3 DNA: TGTGCCAGCAGCCCATCTTCAGGGTTTGATGAGCAGTTCTTC
CDR3 protein: CASSPSSGFDEQFF

D gene: NA
V gene: TRBV2
J gene: TRBJ2-1
clone size: few
CDR3 DNA: TGTGCCAGCGTACTGGGGACCCGGAACAATGAGCAGTTCTTC
CDR3 protein: CASVLGTRNNEQFF

D gene: TRBD1
V gene: TRBV5-1
J gene: TRBJ1-5
clone size: once
CDR3 DNA: TGCGCCAGCAGCCCGGGACAGAGCCATAGCAATCAGCCCCAGCATTTT
CDR3 protein: CASSPGQSHSNQPQHF

D gene: TRBD2
V gene: TRBV20-1
J gene: TRBJ2-5
clone size: NA
CDR3 DNA: TGCAGTGCTAGAGATCCAGGACTAGCGGGAGCAAAGTGGGAGACCCAGTACTTC
CDR3 protein: CSARDPGLAGAKWETQYF

D gene: NA
V gene: TRBV20-1
J gene: TRBJ1-2
clone size: NA
CDR3 DNA: TGCAGTGCTAGAACGGGGAACAACTATGGCTACACCTTC
CDR3 protein: CSARTGNNYGYTF

D gene: TRBD2
V gene: TRBV12-3/TRBV12-4
J gene: TRBJ2-7
clone size: many
CDR3 DNA: TGTGCCAGCAGTATGGCTAGCGGGATTTACGAGCAGTACTTC
CDR3 protein: CASSMASGIYEQYF

D gene: NA
V gene: TRBV2
J gene: TRBJ2-7
clone size: many
CDR3 DNA: TGTGCCAGCATTAGGGATAGCGGTACCTACGAGCAGTACTTC
CDR3 protein: CASIRDSGTYEQYF

D gene: TRBD1
V gene: TRBV20-1
J gene: TRBJ2-7
clone size: NA
CDR3 DNA: TGCAGTGCTTTACCCCGGGACAGGCCCTCCTACGAGCAGTACTTC
CDR3 protein: CSALPRDRPSYEQYF

D gene: NA
V gene: TRBV20-1
J gene: TRBJ2-7
clone size: NA
CDR3 DNA: TGCAGTGCCGAGATGGGGGGGCAGTACTTC
CDR3 protein: CSAEMGGQYF

D gene: TRBD2
V gene: TRBV20-1
J gene: TRBJ2-1
clone size: many
CDR3 DNA: TGCAGTGCTAGCCTCCCGGGACTAGCGGACAATGAGCAGTTCTTC
CDR3 protein: CSASLPGLADNEQFF

D gene: TRBD1
V gene: TRBV20-1
J gene: TRBJ2-7
clone size: many
CDR3 DNA: TGCAGTGCTAGTGACAGGGGAAACTACGAGCAGTACTTC
CDR3 protein: CSASDRGNYEQYF

D gene: TRBD2
V gene: TRBV20-1
J gene: TRBJ2-7
clone size: few
CDR3 DNA: TGCAGTGCTAGAGTGCGGGAGGGCCTGTGGTACGAGCAGTACTTC
CDR3 protein: CSARVREGLWYEQYF

D gene: TRBD2
V gene: TRBV12-3/TRBV12-4
J gene: TRBJ2-1
clone size: NA
CDR3 DNA: TGTGCCAGCAGGGAAGGACTAGCGGGAGTTTATGAGCAGTTCTTC
CDR3 protein: CASREGLAGVYEQFF

D gene: NA
V gene: TRBV30
J gene: TRBJ2-5
clone size: many
CDR3 DNA: TGTGCCTGGAGTTCGGGCGAGACCCAGTACTTC
CDR3 protein: CAWSSGETQYF

D gene: NA
V gene: TRBV6-1
J gene: TRBJ2-5
clone size: many
CDR3 DNA: TGTGCCAGCAGTCCCAGGGGAGGGGGCGCGGAGACCCAGTACTTC
CDR3 protein: CASSPRGGGAETQYF

D gene: NA
V gene: TRBV4-1
J gene: TRBJ1-4
clone size: few
CDR3 DNA: TGCGCCAGCAGCCAAGAGAACAGGAGGAGGGAAGCTAATGAAAAACTGTTTTTT
CDR3 protein: CASSQENRRREANEKLFF

D gene: TRBD1
V gene: TRBV7-3
J gene: TRBJ1-1
clone size: NA
CDR3 DNA: TGTGCCAGCAGCTCGCACCCGACAGGGGTCACTGAAGCTTTCTTT
CDR3 protein: CASSSHPTGVTEAFF

D gene: TRBD1
V gene: TRBV30
J gene: TRBJ2-3
clone size: few
CDR3 DNA: TGTGCCTGGAGTATGGGCCAGGGGGCCGGAGATACGCAGTATTTT
CDR3 protein: CAWSMGQGAGDTQYF

D gene: NA
V gene: TRBV9
J gene: TRBJ1-1
clone size: NA
CDR3 DNA: TGTGCCAGCAGCGTAGGACAGGATGCTGACACTGAAGCTTTCTTT
CDR3 protein: CASSVGQDADTEAFF

D gene: NA
V gene: TRBV9
J gene: TRBJ2-6
clone size: NA
CDR3 DNA: TGTGCCAGCAGCTTTCAAGTCTCTGGGGCCAACGTCCTGACTTTC
CDR3 protein: CASSFQVSGANVLTF

D gene: NA
V gene: TRBV19
J gene: TRBJ2-3
clone size: few
CDR3 DNA: TGTGCCAGTAGTCCCGGACACTACACAGATACGCAGTATTTT
CDR3 protein: CASSPGHYTDTQYF

D gene: NA
V gene: TRBV5-4
J gene: TRBJ2-3
clone size: NA
CDR3 DNA: TGTGCCAGCAGCTTCTCGAGTACCCCATACACAGATACGCAGTATTTT
CDR3 protein: CASSFSSTPYTDTQYF

D gene: TRBD2
V gene: TRBV2
J gene: TRBJ2-5
clone size: many
CDR3 DNA: TGTGCCAGCGCTGGGGGAGGGGTCGGGGAGACCCAGTACTTC
CDR3 protein: CASAGGGVGETQYF

D gene: NA
V gene: TRBV4-2
J gene: TRBJ2-7
clone size: NA
CDR3 DNA: TGTGCCAGCAGCCAAGTGTCCCTCGGACTAAACTCCTACGAGCAGTACTTC
CDR3 protein: CASSQVSLGLNSYEQYF

D gene: TRBD1
V gene: TRBV7-9
J gene: TRBJ1-1
clone size: many
CDR3 DNA: TGTGCCAGCAGGGGACAGGGTTCGAACACTGAAGCTTTCTTT
CDR3 protein: CASRGQGSNTEAFF

D gene: TRBD1
V gene: TRBV6-2/TRBV6-3
J gene: TRBJ1-1
clone size: NA
CDR3 DNA: TGTGCCAGCAGCACCGCCGGGACAGCCTCTAACACTGAAGCTTTCTTT
CDR3 protein: CASSTAGTASNTEAFF

D gene: TRBD2
V gene: TRBV28
J gene: TRBJ2-5
clone size: many
CDR3 DNA: TGTGCCAGCAGCCCCGGGGGGGTGGGGGCCCAGTACTTC
CDR3 protein: CASSPGGVGAQYF

D gene: NA
V gene: TRBV7-9
J gene: TRBJ1-5
clone size: NA
CDR3 DNA: TGTGCCAGCAGCCTAGGTCAGTATCAGCCCCAGCATTTT
CDR3 protein: CASSLGQYQPQHF

D gene: TRBD1
V gene: TRBV9
J gene: TRBJ2-7
clone size: many
CDR3 DNA: TGTGCCAGCAGCGCCGGACCGGGACAGCCCTACGAGCAGTACTTC
CDR3 protein: CASSAGPGQPYEQYF

D gene: NA
V gene: TRBV4-2
J gene: TRBJ1-6
clone size: NA
CDR3 DNA: TGTGCCAGCAGCCAAGAACAGGGTCCTAATTCACCCCTCCACTTT
CDR3 protein: CASSQEQGPNSPLHF

D gene: TRBD2
V gene: TRBV20-1
J gene: TRBJ2-3
clone size: NA
CDR3 DNA: TGCAGTGCTAGAGATCTTATGGGAGGGCCGGATACGCAGTATTTT
CDR3 protein: CSARDLMGGPDTQYF

D gene: NA
V gene: TRBV20-1
J gene: TRBJ2-2
clone size: few
CDR3 DNA: TGCAGTGCTCCTGGTCCGGGATCGAACACCGGGGAGCTGTTTTTT
CDR3 protein: CSAPGPGSNTGELFF

D gene: NA
V gene: TRBV20-1
J gene: TRBJ1-3
clone size: NA
CDR3 DNA: TGCAGTGCTAGAGATCGGACCGGGGGAAACACCATATATTTT
CDR3 protein: CSARDRTGGNTIYF

D gene: NA
V gene: TRBV30
J gene: TRBJ2-1
clone size: few
CDR3 DNA: TGTGCCTGGACCCTAGCCGTTGAGCAGTTCTTC
CDR3 protein: CAWTLAVEQFF

D gene: NA
V gene: TRBV2
J gene: TRBJ1-1
clone size: many
CDR3 DNA: TGTGCCAGCAGTGATGGTGGCACTGAAGCTTTCTTT
CDR3 protein: CASSDGGTEAFF

D gene: NA
V gene: TRBV20-1
J gene: TRBJ1-2
clone size: many
CDR3 DNA: TGCAGTGCTAGAGGGGGGGAGGAGGGCTATGGCTACACCTTC
CDR3 protein: CSARGGEEGYGYTF

D gene: NA
V gene: TRBV28
J gene: TRBJ1-2
clone size: many
CDR3 DNA: TGTGCCAGCACCGAGACAGTCACTAACTATGGCTACACCTTC
CDR3 protein: CASTETVTNYGYTF

D gene: TRBD2
V gene: TRBV20-1
J gene: TRBJ2-2
clone size: few
CDR3 DNA: TGCAGTGCTCGAGGATTCGAGCGGGAGGTCACCGGGGAGCTGTTTTTT
CDR3 protein: CSARGFEREVTGELFF

D gene: NA
V gene: TRBV27
J gene: TRBJ2-3
clone size: NA
CDR3 DNA: TGTGCCAGCAGGAGTGGGGGGCCCGTCACAGATACGCAGTATTTT
CDR3 protein: CASRSGGPVTDTQYF

D gene: NA
V gene: TRBV9
J gene: TRBJ2-3
clone size: few
CDR3 DNA: TGTGCCAGCAGCGTAGGAGGGGTAGATTCAGATACGCAGTATTTT
CDR3 protein: CASSVGGVDSDTQYF

D gene: NA
V gene: TRBV4-1
J gene: TRBJ2-7
clone size: many
CDR3 DNA: TGCGCCAGCAGCCAAGACCGACAGGTCACCGTCTCCTACGAGCAGTACTTC
CDR3 protein: CASSQDRQVTVSYEQYF

D gene: NA
V gene: TRBV29-1
J gene: TRBJ2-2
clone size: NA
CDR3 DNA: TGCAGCGCCCCAGGGGCGGGGACCGGGGAGCTGTTTTTT
CDR3 protein: CSAPGAGTGELFF

D gene: TRBD1
V gene: TRBV6-5
J gene: TRBJ2-3
clone size: NA
CDR3 DNA: TGTGCCAGCAGTTACTCCGGGACAGGGGTAGGGGATACGCAGTATTTT
CDR3 protein: CASSYSGTGVGDTQYF

D gene: TRBD2
V gene: TRBV20-1
J gene: TRBJ2-1
clone size: many
CDR3 DNA: TGCAGTGCAAACCCGGGACTAGCGGGAGCGCGCGTTACCTACAATGAGCAGTTCTTC
CDR3 protein: CSANPGLAGARVTYNEQFF

D gene: TRBD1
V gene: TRBV6-1
J gene: TRBJ2-7
clone size: many
CDR3 DNA: TGTGCCAGCAGTACTGAAGCAGGGGGCTCCTACGAGCAGTACTTC
CDR3 protein: CASSTEAGGSYEQYF

D gene: TRBD1
V gene: TRBV2
J gene: TRBJ1-2
clone size: NA
CDR3 DNA: TGTGCCAGCAGCCGGGACAGGGAGGACTATGGCTACACCTTC
CDR3 protein: CASSRDREDYGYTF

D gene: TRBD2
V gene: TRBV2
J gene: TRBJ2-3
clone size: many
CDR3 DNA: TGTGCCAGCAGTGAAACGGGGGGTACAGATACGCAGTATTTT
CDR3 protein: CASSETGGTDTQYF

D gene: NA
V gene: TRBV20-1
J gene: TRBJ2-1
clone size: many
CDR3 DNA: TGCAGTGCTAGTTCCACAGACCATTATAATGAGCAGTTCTTC
CDR3 protein: CSASSTDHYNEQFF